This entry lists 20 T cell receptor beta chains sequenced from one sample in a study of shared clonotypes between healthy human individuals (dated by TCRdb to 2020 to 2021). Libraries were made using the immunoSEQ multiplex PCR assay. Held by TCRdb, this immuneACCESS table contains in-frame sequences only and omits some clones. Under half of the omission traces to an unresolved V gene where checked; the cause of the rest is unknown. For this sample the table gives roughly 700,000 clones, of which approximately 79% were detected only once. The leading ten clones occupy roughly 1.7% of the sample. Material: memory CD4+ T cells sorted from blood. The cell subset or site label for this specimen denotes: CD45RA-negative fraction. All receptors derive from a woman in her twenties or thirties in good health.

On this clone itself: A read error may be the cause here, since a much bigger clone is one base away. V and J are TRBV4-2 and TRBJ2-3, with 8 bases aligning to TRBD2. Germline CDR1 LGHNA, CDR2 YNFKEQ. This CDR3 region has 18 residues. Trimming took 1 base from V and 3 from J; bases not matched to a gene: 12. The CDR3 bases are TGTGCCAGCAGCCAAGGGCCCTGGACTAGCAGGAGAACAGATACGCAGTATTTT. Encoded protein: CASSQGPWTSRRTDTQYF.

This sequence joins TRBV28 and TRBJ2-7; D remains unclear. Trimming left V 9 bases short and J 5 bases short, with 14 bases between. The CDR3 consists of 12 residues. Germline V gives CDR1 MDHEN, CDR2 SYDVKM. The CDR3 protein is CASHKEWNEQYF. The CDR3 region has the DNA TGTGCCAGTCACAAGGAGTGGAACGAGCAGTACTTC.

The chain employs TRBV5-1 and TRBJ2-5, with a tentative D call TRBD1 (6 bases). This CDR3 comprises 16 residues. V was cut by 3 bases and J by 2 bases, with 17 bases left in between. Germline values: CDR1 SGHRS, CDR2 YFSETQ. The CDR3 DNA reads TGCGCCAGCAGCTCGTCAGGGGATTCTCGTCAAGAGACCCAGTACTTC. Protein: CASSSSGDSRQETQYF.

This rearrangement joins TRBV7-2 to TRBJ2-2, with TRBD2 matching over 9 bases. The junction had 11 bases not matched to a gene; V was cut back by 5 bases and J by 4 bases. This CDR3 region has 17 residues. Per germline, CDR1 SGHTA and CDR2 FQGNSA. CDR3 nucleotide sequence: TGTGCCAGCAGCCTTGTCCCTCTAGCGGGACTCACCGGGGAGCTGTTTTTT. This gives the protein CASSLVPLAGLTGELFF.

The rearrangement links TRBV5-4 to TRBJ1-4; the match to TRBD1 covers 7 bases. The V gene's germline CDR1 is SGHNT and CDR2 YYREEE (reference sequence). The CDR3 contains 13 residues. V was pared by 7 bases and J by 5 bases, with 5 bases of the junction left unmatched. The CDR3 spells CASGDRVNEKLFF. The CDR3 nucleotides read TGTGCCAGCGGGGACAGAGTGAATGAAAAACTGTTTTTT. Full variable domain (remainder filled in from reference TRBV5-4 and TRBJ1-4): ETGVTQSPTHLIKTRGQQVTLRCSSQSGHNTVSWYQQALGQGPQFIFQYYREEENGRGNFPPRFSGLQFPNYSSELNVNALELDDSALYLCASGDRVNEKLFFGSGTQLSVL.

This CDR3 is CASSQMGRNTEAFF. The CDR3 DNA follows: TGTGCCAGCTCACAGATGGGGAGGAACACTGAAGCTTTCTTT. This chain joins TRBV18 and TRBJ1-1; unclear D gene. CDR3 length: 14 amino acids. The germline V gene encodes CDR1 KGHSH and CDR2 LQKENI. Trimming took 4 bases from V and 1 from J, leaving 10 bases between them.

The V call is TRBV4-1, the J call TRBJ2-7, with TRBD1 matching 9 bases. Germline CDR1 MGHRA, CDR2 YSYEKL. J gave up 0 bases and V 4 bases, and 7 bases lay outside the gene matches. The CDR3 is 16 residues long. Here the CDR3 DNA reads TGCGCCAGCAGCCCAAGGGGGACAGGGAGCTCCTACGAGCAGTACTTC. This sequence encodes CASSPRGTGSSYEQYF.

The CDR3 DNA is TGTGCCAGCAGGGAAACCGGGACCCGGTACAATGAGCAGTTCTTC. Translated, it gives CASRETGTRYNEQFF. The chain is built from TRBV5-5 and TRBJ2-1, with D perhaps matching TRBD1 or TRBD2 (5 bases each). This CDR3 is 15 amino acids long. The V end lost 5 bases, the J end lost 4 bases, and 16 bases lay between the germline ends. Per germline, CDR1 SGHKS and CDR2 YYEKEE (reference sequence).

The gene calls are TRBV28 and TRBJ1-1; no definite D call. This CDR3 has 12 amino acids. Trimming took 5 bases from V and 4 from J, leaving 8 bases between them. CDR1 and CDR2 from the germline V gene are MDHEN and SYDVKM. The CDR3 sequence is CASSQVPTEAFF. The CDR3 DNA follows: TGTGCCAGCAGTCAAGTACCCACTGAAGCTTTCTTT.

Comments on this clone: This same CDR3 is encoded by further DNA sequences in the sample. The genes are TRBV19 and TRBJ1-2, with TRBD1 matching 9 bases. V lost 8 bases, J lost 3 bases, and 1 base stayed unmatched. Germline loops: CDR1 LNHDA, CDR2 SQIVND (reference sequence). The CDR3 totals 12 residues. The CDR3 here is CASRTGDYGYTF. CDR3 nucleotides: TGTGCCAGTCGGACAGGGGACTATGGCTACACCTTC.

This CDR3 is CASSPIAGISYEQYF. The DNA of the CDR3 is TGTGCCAGCAGCCCCATAGCGGGGATCTCCTACGAGCAGTACTTC. The gene calls are TRBV11-2 and TRBJ2-7; 8 bases agree with TRBD2. Trimming at V came to 5 bases and at J to 0 bases, leaving 6 bases not matched to a gene. The CDR3 is 15 amino acids. Germline V CDR1 and CDR2: SGHAT, FQNNGV.

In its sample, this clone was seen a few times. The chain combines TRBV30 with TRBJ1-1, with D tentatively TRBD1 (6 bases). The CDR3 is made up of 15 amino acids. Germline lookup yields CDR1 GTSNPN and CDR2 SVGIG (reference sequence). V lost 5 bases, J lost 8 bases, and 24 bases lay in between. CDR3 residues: CAWEEADAGVVEAFF. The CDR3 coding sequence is TGTGCCTGGGAAGAGGCTGATGCAGGGGTCGTGGAAGCTTTCTTT.

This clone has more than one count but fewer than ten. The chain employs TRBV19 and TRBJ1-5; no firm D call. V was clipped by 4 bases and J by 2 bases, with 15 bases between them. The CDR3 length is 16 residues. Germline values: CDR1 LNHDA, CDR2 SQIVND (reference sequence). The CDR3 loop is CASSTRSSFGNQPQHF. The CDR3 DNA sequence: TGTGCCAGTAGTACAAGGAGCTCGTTCGGCAATCAGCCCCAGCATTTT.

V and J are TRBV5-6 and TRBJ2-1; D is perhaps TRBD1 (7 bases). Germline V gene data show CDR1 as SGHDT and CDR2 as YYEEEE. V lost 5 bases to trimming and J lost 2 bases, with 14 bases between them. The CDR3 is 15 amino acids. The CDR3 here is CASRQTGRPYNEQFF. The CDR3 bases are TGTGCCAGCAGGCAGACAGGGAGGCCCTACAATGAGCAGTTCTTC.

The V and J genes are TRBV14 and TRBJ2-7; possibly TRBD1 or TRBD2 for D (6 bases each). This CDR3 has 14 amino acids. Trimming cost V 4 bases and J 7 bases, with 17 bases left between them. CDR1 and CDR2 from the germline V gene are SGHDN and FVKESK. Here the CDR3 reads CASSRLQGRGEQYF. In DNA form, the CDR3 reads TGTGCCAGCAGCCGCTTACAGGGACGGGGGGAGCAGTACTTC.

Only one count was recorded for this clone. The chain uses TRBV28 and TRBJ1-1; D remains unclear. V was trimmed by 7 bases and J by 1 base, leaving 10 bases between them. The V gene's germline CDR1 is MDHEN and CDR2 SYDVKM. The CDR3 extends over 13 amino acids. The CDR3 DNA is TGTGCCAGCATCCAACCGGGGAACACTGAAGCTTTCTTT. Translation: CASIQPGNTEAFF.

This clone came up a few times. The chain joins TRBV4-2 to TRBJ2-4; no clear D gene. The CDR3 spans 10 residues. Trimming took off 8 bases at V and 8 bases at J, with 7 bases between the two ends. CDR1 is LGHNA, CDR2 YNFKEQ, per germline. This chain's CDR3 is CASPQDIQYF. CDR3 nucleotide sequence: TGTGCCAGCCCCCAGGACATTCAGTACTTC.

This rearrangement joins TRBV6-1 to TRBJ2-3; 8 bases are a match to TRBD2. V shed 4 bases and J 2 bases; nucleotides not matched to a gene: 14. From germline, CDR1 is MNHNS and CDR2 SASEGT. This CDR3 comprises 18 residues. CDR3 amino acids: CASSARRLGRGDTDTQYF. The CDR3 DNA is TGTGCCAGCAGTGCCCGGCGCCTCGGGAGGGGGGACACAGATACGCAGTATTTT.

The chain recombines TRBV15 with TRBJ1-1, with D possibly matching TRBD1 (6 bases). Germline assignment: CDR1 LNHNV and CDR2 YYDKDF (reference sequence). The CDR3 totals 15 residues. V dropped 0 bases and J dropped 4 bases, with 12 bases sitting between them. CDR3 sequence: CATSRDRGAGTEAFF. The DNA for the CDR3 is TGTGCCACCAGCAGAGACCGGGGGGCCGGCACTGAAGCTTTCTTT.

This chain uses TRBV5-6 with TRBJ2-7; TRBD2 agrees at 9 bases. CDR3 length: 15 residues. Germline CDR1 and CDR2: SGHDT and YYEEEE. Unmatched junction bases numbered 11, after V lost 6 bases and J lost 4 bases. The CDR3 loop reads CASTLTGTSLYEQYF. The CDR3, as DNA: TGTGCCAGCACCCTTACCGGGACTAGCCTTTACGAGCAGTACTTC. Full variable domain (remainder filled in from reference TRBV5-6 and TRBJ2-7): DAGVTQSPTHLIKTRGQQVTLRCSPKSGHDTVSWYQQALGQGPQFIFQYYEEEERQRGNFPDRFSGHQFPNYSSELNVNALLLGDSALYLCASTLTGTSLYEQYFGPGTRLTVT.